This T cell receptor (beta chain) was recorded in a study of T cell responses to AZD1222 COVID-19 vaccine. In the study overall: Combined were second doses at about 4 or about 12 weeks. Study-level results: Epitopes outside B.1.351 and B.1.1.7 mutated regions reportedly drew nearly half of spike TCRs.

In the case of this clone: The antigen is undetermined.

The junction had 4 bases not matched to a gene; V was cut back by 2 bases and J by 7 bases. Germline values: CDR1 MNHEY, CDR2 SMNVEV (reference sequence). This CDR3 comprises 15 residues. Assay used: immunoSEQ multiplex PCR; TCRdb lists only in-frame clones, some missing. The table records 130,000 or so clones, 90% of them present only once. The receptor was isolated from an adult in good health. The source material was peripheral blood, sampled on day 0 of AZD1222 vaccination. The chain couples TRBV27 to TRBJ2-1; 11 bases fit TRBD2. The DNA for the CDR3 is TGTGCCAGCAGTTTAGGGACTAGCGGCGAAAATGAGCAGTTCTTC. It encodes CASSLGTSGENEQFF.